The text below deals with one T cell receptor (beta chain). The data belong to a study of blood T cell repertoires in COVID-19. Study at large: PBMCs, B-cell-depleted T cells, or T cells were the source of the cDNA or gDNA that made up the material.

Authors' data handling: Reference gene primer amplification in the assay estimated nucleated cell counts. Produced via immunoSEQ multiplex PCR; TCRdb's table is partial and in-frame only. V, J and clone size were drawn from that table, and D and trimming were deduced from the DNA. The table includes 200,000 to 250,000 clones, around 86% detected once. The CDR3 has 16 amino acids. V trimming: 4 bases; J trimming: 3 bases; junction bases outside the gene matches: 6. Germline lookup yields CDR1 SGDLS and CDR2 YYNGEE. Seattle's enrolled individuals joined amid active infection and were then monitored longitudinally.

This chain uses TRBV9 with TRBJ2-3, with TRBD2 identical over 12 bases. The material sequenced was peripheral blood. The clonotype was recovered from a woman older than 75 with COVID-19, enrolled during active disease. In DNA form, the CDR3 reads TGTGCCAGCAGCAGTCCTAGCGGGGGGGCAACAGATACGCAGTATTTT. Its protein product is CASSSPSGGATDTQYF. Combining the CDR3 with reference TRBV9 and TRBJ2-3 gives the whole variable domain DSGVTQTPKHLITATGQRVTLRCSPRSGDLSVYWYQQSLDQGLQFLIQYYNGEERAKGNILERFSAQQFPDLHSELNLSSLELGDSALYFCASSSPSGGATDTQYFGPGTRLTVL.